This T cell receptor (beta chain) was recovered during a study of identifying expanded T cells in peripheral blood. TCRdb keeps only in-frame clones here, not all; method: immunoSEQ multiplex PCR. The repertoire consists of roughly 81,000 clones, with about 83% occurring once and the leading ten covering 15% to 20%. Overall study results and limits: Over approximately two and four weeks, about 15 and 19 clones changed, versus more than 1 between replicates.

A word on this clone: Antigen unknown.

Healthy donors had no documented immune events, such as infections, while sampled. V lost 7 bases and J 2 bases, leaving 8 bases between the germline ends. The CDR3 is 12 residues long. Germline CDR1 SQVTM, CDR2 ANQGSEA. Source material: blood. The chain employs TRBV29-1 and TRBJ1-4; tentative D call: TRBD1 (6 bases). The TCR sequence derives from a person between 18 and 75 years old in good health. CDR3 amino acids: CSGGQTNEKLFF. DNA of the CDR3: TGCAGCGGTGGACAGACTAATGAAAAACTGTTTTTT. Full variable domain (rest looked up from reference TRBV29-1 and TRBJ1-4): SAVISQKPSRDICQRGTSLTIQCQVDSQVTMMFWYRQQPGQSLTLIATANQGSEATYESGFVIDKFPISRPNLTFSTLTVSNMSPEDSSIYLCSGGQTNEKLFFGSGTQLSVL.